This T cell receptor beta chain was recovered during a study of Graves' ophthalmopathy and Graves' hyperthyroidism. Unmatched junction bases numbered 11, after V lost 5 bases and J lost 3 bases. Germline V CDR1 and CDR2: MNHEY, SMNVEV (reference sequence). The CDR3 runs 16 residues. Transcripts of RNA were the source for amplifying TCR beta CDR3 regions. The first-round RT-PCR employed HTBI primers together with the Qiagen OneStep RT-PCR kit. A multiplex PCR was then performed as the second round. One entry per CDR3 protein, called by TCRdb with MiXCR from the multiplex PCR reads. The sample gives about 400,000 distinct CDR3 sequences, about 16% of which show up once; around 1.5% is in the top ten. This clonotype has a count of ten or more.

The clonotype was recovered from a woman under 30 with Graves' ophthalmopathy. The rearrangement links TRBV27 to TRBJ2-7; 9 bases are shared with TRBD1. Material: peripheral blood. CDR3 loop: CASSPNPGQGRYEQYF. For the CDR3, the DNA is TGTGCCAGCAGTCCCAACCCGGGACAGGGTCGCTACGAGCAGTACTTC.